This is a list of T cell receptor beta chains from one sample in a study of T cell repertoires in cytomegalovirus infection. TCRdb reprocessed the reads via MiXCR and lists one record per CDR3 protein. The sample records about 250,000 distinct CDR3 sequences, approximately 17% being singletons. Specimen: CD8+ T cells from PBMCs. These receptors all come from a human donor in good health (CMV status not recorded). Some clones in this sample may be carry-over from other donors' samples. CDR3s include the opening cysteine and the closing phenylalanine or tryptophan. A D gene is named only where the DNA matches it firmly. A clone size is listed for some rows: how often the clone was seen (once, few, many), or a class if it is expanded.

v_call,d_call,clone_size,j_call,cdr3_nt,cdr3_aa
TRBV7-9,-,-,TRBJ2-1,TGTGCCAGCAGCTTAAATCGGGGGAGCTCCTACAATGAGCAGTTCTTC,CASSLNRGSSYNEQFF
TRBV4-3,-,-,TRBJ1-6,TGCGCCAGCAGCCAGAAAAGGGGGAATTCACCCCTCCACTTT,CASSQKRGNSPLHF
TRBV19,-,many,TRBJ1-6,TGTGCCAGTAGTCCCGAAGGTTCACCCCTCCACTTT,CASSPEGSPLHF
TRBV6-2/TRBV6-3,TRBD1,-,TRBJ1-1,TGTGCCAGCAGTTGGGGACAGACGAACACTGAAGCTTTCTTT,CASSWGQTNTEAFF
TRBV28,TRBD1,few,TRBJ1-2,TGTGCCAGCAGTTTATTACAGGGGCTCTATGGCTACACCTTC,CASSLLQGLYGYTF
TRBV28,TRBD2,few,TRBJ2-7,TGTGCCAGCAGTTTATTGAGGGAGGGTAGAAGAGTAATTTCCTACGAGCAGTACTTC,CASSLLREGRRVISYEQYF
TRBV6-6,-,few,TRBJ2-3,TGTGCCAGCCCCTCCGGGGGCGTGGGCACAGATACGCAGTATTTT,CASPSGGVGTDTQYF
TRBV7-2,-,many,TRBJ2-5,TGTGCCAGCAGCTCCCCGTTTGACGACCAAGAGACCCAGTACTTC,CASSSPFDDQETQYF
TRBV7-2,-,many,TRBJ1-1,TGTGCCAGCAGCCCCATTCCGATGAACACTGAAGCTTTCTTT,CASSPIPMNTEAFF
TRBV28,-,-,TRBJ2-7,TGTGCCAGCAGCTCTGGCAGAGCGGACCCAACCTACGAGCAGTACTTC,CASSSGRADPTYEQYF
TRBV15,TRBD1,-,TRBJ2-7,TGTGCCACCAGCAGGACCCGGACAGGGACCCACGAGCAGTACTTC,CATSRTRTGTHEQYF
TRBV6-1,-,many,TRBJ1-2,TGTGCCAGCACTCCCTCGATAGACAGGAACTATGGCTACACCTTC,CASTPSIDRNYGYTF
TRBV7-9,-,-,TRBJ2-7,TGTGCCAGCAGCTTCGCAACACAGGGCTCCTACGAGCAGTACTTC,CASSFATQGSYEQYF
TRBV13,-,few,TRBJ2-5,TGTGCCAGCAGCCTAAAACTAGGGTTAGAAGAGACCCAGTACTTC,CASSLKLGLEETQYF
TRBV7-7,TRBD1,few,TRBJ2-1,TGTGCTAGCAGCTTCCACCCGGGACAGGGGGCCTATGAGCAGTTCTTC,CASSFHPGQGAYEQFF
TRBV2,-,-,TRBJ1-1,TGTGCCAGCAGTGAAGGCTCGGCAGCTTTCTTT,CASSEGSAAFF
TRBV7-7,-,few,TRBJ2-5,TGTGCTAGCAGCTTAGCGATCAGGGGCCAAGAGACCCAGTACTTC,CASSLAIRGQETQYF
TRBV7-6,TRBD1,many,TRBJ2-7,TGTGCCAGCAGCAATACAGGGGAAGAGCAGTACTTC,CASSNTGEEQYF
TRBV7-9,-,many,TRBJ1-4,TGTGCCAGCAGCTCGAACACAGGGCAGGCTAATGAAAAACTGTTTTTT,CASSSNTGQANEKLFF
TRBV20-1,-,-,TRBJ1-6,TGCAGTGCTCCCTCAGGGGAGATTAATTCACCCCTCCACTTT,CSAPSGEINSPLHF
TRBV7-9,-,-,TRBJ1-6,TGTGCCAGCAGCTTAGGTATCGCGTCATGGAATTCACCCCTCCACTTT,CASSLGIASWNSPLHF
TRBV20-1,-,few,TRBJ1-6,TGCAGTGCTAGAGATGGCGGCACGGGCTCCTATAATTCACCCCTCCACTTT,CSARDGGTGSYNSPLHF
TRBV4-3,TRBD2,-,TRBJ2-7,TGCGCCAGCAGCCAAGACCGAACTAGCGGGGGCTACGAGCAGTACTTC,CASSQDRTSGGYEQYF
TRBV20-1,TRBD1,-,TRBJ2-7,TGCAGTGCTAGACGGGACAGTTCCTACGAGCAGTACTTC,CSARRDSSYEQYF
TRBV6-2/TRBV6-3,TRBD2,few,TRBJ2-7,TGTGCCAGCAGTTCGCAGCGGGACGGAAGAACCTACGAGCAGTACTTC,CASSSQRDGRTYEQYF
TRBV7-2,TRBD1,few,TRBJ2-7,TGTGCCAGCAGCTTTAGACAGGGAACCTATTCCTACGAGCAGTACTTC,CASSFRQGTYSYEQYF
TRBV7-9,-,many,TRBJ2-3,TGTGCCAGCAGCAATCAACCCCCCTACACAGATACGCAGTATTTT,CASSNQPPYTDTQYF
TRBV12-3/TRBV12-4,-,many,TRBJ1-1,TGTGCCAGCAGTTTAGTTTCGGGGGACACTGAAGCTTTCTTT,CASSLVSGDTEAFF
TRBV6-2/TRBV6-3,TRBD2,-,TRBJ2-7,TGTGCCAGCAGTTACTCGTCTAGCGGAAGCTCCTACGAGCAGTACTTC,CASSYSSSGSSYEQYF
TRBV29-1,TRBD1,-,TRBJ1-1,TGCAGCGGACGGACAGGGTCCAACACTGAAGCTTTCTTT,CSGRTGSNTEAFF
TRBV7-9,-,many,TRBJ2-3,TGTGCCAGCAGCTTCTGGGACGTAATTTCGAACACAGATACGCAGTATTTT,CASSFWDVISNTDTQYF
TRBV20-1,TRBD2,-,TRBJ2-3,TGCAGTGCTAGAGATCCAAGCGGGGGGGCCGCAGTTGGAGATACGCAGTATTTT,CSARDPSGGAAVGDTQYF
TRBV27,-,few,TRBJ2-7,TGTGCCAGCGCCCCCCGGACATTTGGCTGGGAGCAGTACTTC,CASAPRTFGWEQYF
TRBV2,-,-,TRBJ2-3,TGTGCCACCAGAGGTTACGCGCAGTATTTT,CATRGYAQYF
TRBV4-1,TRBD2,-,TRBJ2-2,TGCGCCAGCAGCCCGTACGGGACTAGCGACACCGGGGAGCTGTTTTTT,CASSPYGTSDTGELFF
TRBV7-6,-,-,TRBJ2-7,TGTACCAGCAGCTCTTCTCCCAGCGAGCAGTACTTC,CTSSSSPSEQYF
TRBV2,TRBD1,-,TRBJ2-7,TGTGCCAGCAGTTCGGACAGGGGGGCCGACGAGCAGTACTTC,CASSSDRGADEQYF
TRBV7-6,-,many,TRBJ2-7,TGTGCCAGCAGCCCTGACCTTTCGCCCGAGCAGTACTTC,CASSPDLSPEQYF
TRBV7-6,TRBD1,-,TRBJ2-7,TGTGCCAGCAGCTTGGGACAGCTTGTGTACGAGCAGTACTTC,CASSLGQLVYEQYF
TRBV7-2,-,many,TRBJ2-1,TGTGCCAGCAGCTTATTGGCGGGGTCTGGCAATGAGCAGTTCTTC,CASSLLAGSGNEQFF
TRBV28,-,many,TRBJ2-7,TGTGCCAGCAGTTTTTCTGGACAGTCCCTCGAGCAGTACTTC,CASSFSGQSLEQYF
TRBV7-9,-,many,TRBJ2-1,TGTGCCAGCATCCCAGTTACAGGGACCTACAATGAGCAGTTCTTC,CASIPVTGTYNEQFF
TRBV7-2,-,many,TRBJ2-2,TGTGCCAGCAGCAAAAGGTTGGGGCCGGGAACCGGGGAGCTGTTTTTT,CASSKRLGPGTGELFF
TRBV7-4,-,many,TRBJ2-1,TGTGCCAGCAGCTTGTCCTATGGGAGGTACAATGAGCAGTTCTTC,CASSLSYGRYNEQFF
TRBV28,TRBD1,many,TRBJ1-2,TGTGCCAGCAGTTCACCCTACAGGGGACATGGCTACACCTTC,CASSSPYRGHGYTF
TRBV7-2,-,few,TRBJ2-3,TGTGCCAGCAGCTGGGGGTTCGCAGATACGCAGTATTTT,CASSWGFADTQYF
TRBV10-3,-,-,TRBJ2-3,TGTGCCATCATGAAGGCGGCAGCAGATACGCAGTATTTT,CAIMKAAADTQYF
TRBV6-1,-,many,TRBJ2-2,TGTGCCAGCAGTGAACCGCCTATCAACACCGGGGAGCTGTTTTTT,CASSEPPINTGELFF
TRBV2,-,many,TRBJ2-7,TGTGCCAGCAGCGATGGACCACCCTACGAGCAGTACTTC,CASSDGPPYEQYF
TRBV11-2,-,-,TRBJ1-1,TGTGCCAGCAGCTTCCTAGGGCCTCAGAACACTGAAGCTTTCTTT,CASSFLGPQNTEAFF
TRBV12-3/TRBV12-4,-,-,TRBJ2-1,TGTGCCAGTGTCCCCCGGCAGCGCAATGAGCAGTTCTTC,CASVPRQRNEQFF
TRBV28,TRBD1,many,TRBJ1-4,TGTGCCAGCAGTATCCAGGGGGCGCATTTTGAAAAACTGTTTTTT,CASSIQGAHFEKLFF
TRBV29-1,-,few,TRBJ1-1,TGCAGCGTTGACGCTGGGACTGAAGCTTTCTTT,CSVDAGTEAFF
TRBV5-6,-,few,TRBJ2-6,TGTGCCAGCAGCTTGGGTGTTCAGGGGATTTCTGGGGCCAACGTCCTGACTTTC,CASSLGVQGISGANVLTF
TRBV12-3/TRBV12-4,TRBD2,few,TRBJ2-7,TGTGCCAGCAGCCCTAGCTCTAGCGGCGAGCAGTACTTC,CASSPSSSGEQYF
TRBV28,-,-,TRBJ2-1,TGTGCCAGCAGTTTCCCGAGGTCTGGCGGCGACTCCTACAATGAGCAGTTCTTC,CASSFPRSGGDSYNEQFF